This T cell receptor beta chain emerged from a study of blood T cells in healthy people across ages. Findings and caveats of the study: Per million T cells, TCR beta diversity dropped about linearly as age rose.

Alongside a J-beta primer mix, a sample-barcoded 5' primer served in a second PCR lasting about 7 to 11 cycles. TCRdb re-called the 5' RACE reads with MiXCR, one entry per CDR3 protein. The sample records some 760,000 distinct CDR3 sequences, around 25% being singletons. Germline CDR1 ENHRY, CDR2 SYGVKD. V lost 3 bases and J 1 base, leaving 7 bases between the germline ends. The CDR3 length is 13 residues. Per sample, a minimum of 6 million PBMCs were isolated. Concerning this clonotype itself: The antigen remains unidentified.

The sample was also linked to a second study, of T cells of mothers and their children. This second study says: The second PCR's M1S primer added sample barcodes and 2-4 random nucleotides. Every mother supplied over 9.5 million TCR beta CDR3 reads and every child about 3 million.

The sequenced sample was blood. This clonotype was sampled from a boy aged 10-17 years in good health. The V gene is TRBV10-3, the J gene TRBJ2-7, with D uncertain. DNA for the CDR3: TGTGCCATCAGTGAAACTGCTTCCTACGAGCAGTACTTC. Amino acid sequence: CAISETASYEQYF.